The clone carrying this T cell receptor beta chain is a singleton in its sample. Its antigen is unidentified. The sample is drawn from a study of cytomegalovirus exposure and HLA in healthy donors. Germline V gene lookup returns CDR1 SGHRS and CDR2 YFSETQ. The CDR3 covers 13 residues. Trimming removed 5 bases at V and 6 bases at J, with 14 bases between. Overall study findings and caveats: The study flagged around 160 TCR beta chains as cytomegalovirus-associated.

PCR used 60 Vbeta primers and 13 Jbeta primers. The repertoire was sequenced with immunoSEQ multiplex PCR; TCRdb's copy has only in-frame clones and lacks some. The profile shows 110,000 or so clones, nearly 85% of them singletons. This TCR was recovered from a man between 18 and 29 years old in good health and CMV-seronegative. This sequence joins TRBV5-1 and TRBJ1-2; tentatively, D is TRBD1 (5 bases). Input material: PBMCs. The CDR3 DNA follows: TGCGCCAGCAGGGGGGACTCTCCCCATGGCTACACCTTC. Translated: CASRGDSPHGYTF.